This T cell receptor beta chain was profiled in a study of T cell repertoires in cytomegalovirus infection. At the level of the study: Public TCR beta signatures marked donors with CMV infection and the matching HLA. The study's findings and limits: Predominance within the ex vivo response was attributable to HLA-C-restricted CMV-specific TCR beta clonotypes.

Trimming shortened V by 4 bases and J by 4 bases, and 11 bases separated the two germline ends. This CDR3 has 13 amino acids. Germline loops: CDR1 SGHDN, CDR2 FVKESK. Of note for this clonotype: No antigen is known for it.

TCRdb re-analysed the reads in MiXCR, keeping a single row per CDR3 protein. The sample yields around 240,000 distinct CDR3 sequences, roughly 20% seen once. This TCR derives from a human donor in good health (CMV status not recorded). Some clones in this sample may be carry-over from other donors' samples. Sequenced sample: CD8+ T cells from PBMCs. J is TRBJ2-7 and V is TRBV14; no clear D. CDR3 nucleotides: TGTGCCAGCAGCCCCCGACCCTTTTACGAGCAGTACTTC. Protein sequence: CASSPRPFYEQYF.